The present entry profiles one TCR beta chain with its context. A read error is possible here, since a much larger clone lies one base away. The sample originates from a study of neurological immune-mediated disorders. TCRdb itself ran the 5' RACE reads through MiXCR, one entry per CDR3 protein. The sample includes approximately 58,000 distinct CDR3 sequences, roughly 8% of them seen just once. This CDR3 is 12 amino acids long. Germline assignment: CDR1 KGHSH and CDR2 LQKENI. Time point denoted: longitudinal time-point 3. V and J are TRBV18 and TRBJ2-1; no clear D. Source material: PBMCs. This sequence was found in a middle-aged woman in good health. CDR3 loop: CASSQDDNEQLF. CDR3 DNA: TGTGCCAGCTCCCAGGATGACAATGAGCAGTTATTC.